This T cell receptor beta chain was found in a study of shared clonotypes between healthy human individuals. Study observations and caveats: It was observed that 5% to 6% of naive CD4 clonotypes were shared across a few donors.

Several immunoSEQ plates received, in even portions, the genomic DNA of each subset. Profiled with immunoSEQ multiplex PCR; TCRdb holds only in-frame clones, not every one. The sample has approximately 940,000 clones; 76% are singletons. It was into CD45RA+ naive and CD45RA-negative memory subsets that the CD4+ cells were split. For this clone: Its specificity is not known.

The sequenced material came from memory CD4+ T cells sorted from blood. Subset indicated: CD45RA-negative fraction. The sequence derives from a man between 18 and 29 years old in good health.

CDR3 DNA: TGCAGCGTTTTGCGGGGTAATTCCGGGGAGCTGTTTTTT. Amino acids: CSVLRGNSGELFF. The chain links TRBV29-1 to TRBJ2-2; D is perhaps TRBD2 (6 bases). V dropped 5 bases and J dropped 6 bases, with 13 bases sitting between them. CDR1 and CDR2 (germline): SQVTM, ANQGSEA. The CDR3 totals 13 residues.